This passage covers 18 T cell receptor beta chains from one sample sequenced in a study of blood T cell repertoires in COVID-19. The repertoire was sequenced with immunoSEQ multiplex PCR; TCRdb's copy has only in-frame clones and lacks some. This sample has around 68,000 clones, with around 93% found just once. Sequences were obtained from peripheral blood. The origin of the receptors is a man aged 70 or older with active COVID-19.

The DNA of the CDR3 is TGTGCCAGCAGCGTAGTACTGTACAATGAGCAGTTCTTC. This gives the protein CASSVVLYNEQFF. The chain has TRBV9 and TRBJ2-1, with unresolved D. The CDR3 is 13 residues long. The ends were cut back, 0 bases at V and 4 bases at J, with 5 bases in the middle. Germline CDR1 reads SGDLS; CDR2 reads YYNGEE.

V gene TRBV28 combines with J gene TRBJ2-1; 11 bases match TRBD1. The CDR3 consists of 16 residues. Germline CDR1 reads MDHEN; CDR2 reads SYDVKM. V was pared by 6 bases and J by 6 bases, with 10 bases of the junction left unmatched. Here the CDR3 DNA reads TGTGCCAGCAGACCCCCCCCGGGACAGGGGGGCAATGAGCAGTTCTTC. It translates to CASRPPPGQGGNEQFF.

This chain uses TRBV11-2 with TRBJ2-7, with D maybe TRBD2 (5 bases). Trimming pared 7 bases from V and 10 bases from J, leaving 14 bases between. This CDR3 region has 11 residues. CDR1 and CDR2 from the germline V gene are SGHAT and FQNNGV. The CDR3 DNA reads TGTGCCAGCACCCTCGGACTTGGCCAGTACTTC. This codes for CASTLGLGQYF. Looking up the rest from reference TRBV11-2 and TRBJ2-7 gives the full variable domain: EAGVAQSPRYKIIEKRQSVAFWCNPISGHATLYWYQQILGQGPKLLIQFQNNGVVDDSQLPKDRFSAERLKGVDSTLKIQPAKLEDSAVYLCASTLGLGQYFGPGTRLTVT.

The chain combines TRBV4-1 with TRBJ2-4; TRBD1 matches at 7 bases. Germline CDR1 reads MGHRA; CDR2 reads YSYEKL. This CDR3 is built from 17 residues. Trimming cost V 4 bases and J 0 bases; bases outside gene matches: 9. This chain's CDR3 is CASSPKEGALAKNIQYF. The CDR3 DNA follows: TGCGCCAGCAGCCCTAAAGAGGGGGCTCTAGCCAAAAACATTCAGTACTTC.

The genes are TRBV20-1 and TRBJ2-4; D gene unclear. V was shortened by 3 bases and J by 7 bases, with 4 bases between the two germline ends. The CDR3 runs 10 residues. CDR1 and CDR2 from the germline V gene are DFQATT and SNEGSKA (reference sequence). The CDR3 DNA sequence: TGCAGTGCTAGTCGGAACATTCAGTACTTC. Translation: CSASRNIQYF.

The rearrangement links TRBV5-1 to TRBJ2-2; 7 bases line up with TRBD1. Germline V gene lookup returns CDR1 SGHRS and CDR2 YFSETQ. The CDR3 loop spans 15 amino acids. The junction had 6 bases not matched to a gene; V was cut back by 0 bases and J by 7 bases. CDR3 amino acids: CASSLEDRTDGELFF. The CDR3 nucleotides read TGCGCCAGCAGCTTGGAGGACAGGACAGACGGGGAGCTGTTTTTT.

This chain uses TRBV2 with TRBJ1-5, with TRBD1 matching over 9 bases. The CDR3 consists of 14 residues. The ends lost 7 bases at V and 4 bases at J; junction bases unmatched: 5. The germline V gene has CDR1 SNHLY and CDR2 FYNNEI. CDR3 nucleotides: TGTGCCAGCAAGATGACAGGGGGGAATCAGCCCCAGCATTTT. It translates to CASKMTGGNQPQHF.

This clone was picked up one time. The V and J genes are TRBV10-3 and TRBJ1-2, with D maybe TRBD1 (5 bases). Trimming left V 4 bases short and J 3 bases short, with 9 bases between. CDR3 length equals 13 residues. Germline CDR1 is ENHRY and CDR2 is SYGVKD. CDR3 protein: CAISVGGDYGYTF. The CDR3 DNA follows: TGTGCCATCAGTGTTGGGGGGGACTATGGCTACACCTTC.

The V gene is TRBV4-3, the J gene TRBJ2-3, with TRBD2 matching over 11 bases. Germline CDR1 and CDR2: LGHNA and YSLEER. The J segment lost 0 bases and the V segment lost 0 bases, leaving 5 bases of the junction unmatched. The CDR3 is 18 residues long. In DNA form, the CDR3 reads TGCGCCAGCAGCCAAGACTATAGCGGGGGGGTAAGCACAGATACGCAGTATTTT. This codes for CASSQDYSGGVSTDTQYF.

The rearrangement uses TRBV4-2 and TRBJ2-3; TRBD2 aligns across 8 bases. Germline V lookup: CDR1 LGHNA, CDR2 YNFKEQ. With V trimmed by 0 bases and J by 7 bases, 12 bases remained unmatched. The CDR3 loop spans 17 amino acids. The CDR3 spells CASSQEDFAGGPNTQYF. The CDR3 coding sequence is TGTGCCAGCAGCCAAGAAGACTTTGCGGGGGGCCCCAATACGCAGTATTTT.

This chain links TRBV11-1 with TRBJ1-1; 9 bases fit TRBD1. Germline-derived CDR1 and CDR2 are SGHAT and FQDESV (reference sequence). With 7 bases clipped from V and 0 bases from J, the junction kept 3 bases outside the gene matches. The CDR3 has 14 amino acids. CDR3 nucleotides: TGTGCCAGCACCTGGGACAGGGTGAACACTGAAGCTTTCTTT. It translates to CASTWDRVNTEAFF.

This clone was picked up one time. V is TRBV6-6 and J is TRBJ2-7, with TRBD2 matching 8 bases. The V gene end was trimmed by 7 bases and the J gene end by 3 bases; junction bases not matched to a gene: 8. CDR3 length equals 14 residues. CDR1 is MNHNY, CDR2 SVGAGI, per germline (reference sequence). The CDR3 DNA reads TGTGCCAGCACCCGGGGGGGTATCAGCTACGAGCAGTACTTC. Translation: CASTRGGISYEQYF.

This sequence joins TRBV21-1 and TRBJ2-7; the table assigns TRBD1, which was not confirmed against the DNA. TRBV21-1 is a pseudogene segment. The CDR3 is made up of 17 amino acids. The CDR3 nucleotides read TGTGCCAGCAGCCCGAAGACAGGGAAGGAGGGTCTGTACGAGCAGTACGTC. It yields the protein CASSPKTGKEGLYEQYV.

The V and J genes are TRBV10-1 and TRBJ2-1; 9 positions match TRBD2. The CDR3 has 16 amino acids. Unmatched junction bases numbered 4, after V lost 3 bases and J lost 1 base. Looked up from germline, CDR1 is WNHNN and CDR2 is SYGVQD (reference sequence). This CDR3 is CASSEVGLASYNEQFF. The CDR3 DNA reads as TGCGCCAGCAGTGAAGTGGGACTAGCTTCCTACAATGAGCAGTTCTTC.

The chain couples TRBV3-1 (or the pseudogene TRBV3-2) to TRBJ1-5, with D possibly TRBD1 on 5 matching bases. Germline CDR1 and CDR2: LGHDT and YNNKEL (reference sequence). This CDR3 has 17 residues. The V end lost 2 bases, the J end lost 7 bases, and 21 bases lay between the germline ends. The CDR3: CASSQTSVWGAIQPQHF. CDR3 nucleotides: TGTGCCAGCAGCCAAACCTCTGTGTGGGGCGCGATCCAGCCCCAGCATTTT.

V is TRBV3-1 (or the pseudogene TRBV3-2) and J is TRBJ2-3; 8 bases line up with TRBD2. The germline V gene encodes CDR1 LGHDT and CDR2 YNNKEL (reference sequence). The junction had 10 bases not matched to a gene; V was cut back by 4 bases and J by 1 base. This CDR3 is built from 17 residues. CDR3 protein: CASSPPPGGPGTDTQYF. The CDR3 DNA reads TGTGCCAGCAGCCCCCCCCCGGGGGGGCCCGGCACAGATACGCAGTATTTT.

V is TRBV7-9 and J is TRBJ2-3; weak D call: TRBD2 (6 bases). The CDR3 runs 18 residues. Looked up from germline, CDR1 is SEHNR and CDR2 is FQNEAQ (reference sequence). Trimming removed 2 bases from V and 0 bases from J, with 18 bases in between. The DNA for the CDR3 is TGTGCCAGCAGCTTAAGACTAGTTACGAACCCTAGCACAGATACGCAGTATTTT. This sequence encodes CASSLRLVTNPSTDTQYF.

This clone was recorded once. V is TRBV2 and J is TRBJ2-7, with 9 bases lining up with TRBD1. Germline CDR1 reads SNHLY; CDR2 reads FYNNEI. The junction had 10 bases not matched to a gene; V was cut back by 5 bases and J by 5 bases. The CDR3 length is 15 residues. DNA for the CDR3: TGTGCCAGCAGTTTTCCGGGACAGGGCCCCCACGAGCAGTACTTC. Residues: CASSFPGQGPHEQYF.